A selection of T cell receptor beta chains follows, all from one sample in a study of T cell responses to AZD1222 COVID-19 vaccine. The protocol was immunoSEQ multiplex PCR, while the TCRdb copy is restricted to in-frame clones and leaves out a portion. The sample yields 100,000 to 150,000 clones, about 88% seen once. The source was peripheral blood, collected on day 0 of AZD1222 vaccination. The source is an adult in good health. Both conserved end residues are part of each CDR3. D genes are given only for firm matches. Some rows mark clone size as missing; the rest say once, few, many or name a class of expanded clone.

TRBJ1-1	TRBV6-1	.	.	TGTGCCAGCAGTGAATTTTCCGAGAACACTGAAGCTTTCTTT	CASSEFSENTEAFF
TRBJ2-7	TRBV6-2/TRBV6-3	TRBD2	once	TGTGCCAGCAGTTACTCGGGCGGGAGGGCCTTCCACGAGCAGTACTTC	CASSYSGGRAFHEQYF
TRBJ2-7	TRBV30	.	.	TGTGCCTGGAGTGTACTGGGAGTACACGAGCAGTACTTC	CAWSVLGVHEQYF
TRBJ1-5	TRBV30	TRBD1	.	TGTGCCTGGAGGACAGGGGGTGCTCAGCCCCAGCATTTT	CAWRTGGAQPQHF
TRBJ2-7	TRBV6-2/TRBV6-3	TRBD1	.	TGTGCCAGCAGTTACTCGACAGGGCGGCGATCCGAGCAGTACTTC	CASSYSTGRRSEQYF
TRBJ1-5	TRBV5-1	.	.	TGCGCCAGCAGCTTGGATGGAGACAGTAGCAATCAGCCCCAGCATTTT	CASSLDGDSSNQPQHF
TRBJ1-3	TRBV7-9	.	.	TGTGCCAGCAGCTACCCACAGGGTTTGAAGAACACCATATATTTT	CASSYPQGLKNTIYF
TRBJ1-1	TRBV3-1/TRBV3-2	.	once	TGTGCCAGCAGCCAACGGGGGATGAACACTGAAGCTTTCTTT	CASSQRGMNTEAFF
TRBJ2-3	TRBV18	TRBD2	.	TGTGCCAGCTCACCACCGAGCGGGGGGGCCTTCCTTCGCACAGATACGCAGTATTTT	CASSPPSGGAFLRTDTQYF
TRBJ1-2	TRBV6-5	TRBD1	.	TGTGCCAGCAGTTACAGGGACAGGGATGGCTACACCTTC	CASSYRDRDGYTF
TRBJ2-3	TRBV10-3	.	once	TGTGCCCAGGGAACGGGCACAGATACGCAGTATTTT	CAQGTGTDTQYF
TRBJ2-7	TRBV6-5	.	.	TGTGCCAGCAGTTACTCCCAGGGGCTTACCTACGAGCAGTACTTC	CASSYSQGLTYEQYF
TRBJ1-1	TRBV29-1	TRBD1	.	TGCAGCGCCCGGACAGGGGGCTGGAACACTGAAGCTTTCTTT	CSARTGGWNTEAFF
TRBJ2-7	TRBV18	.	.	TGTGCCAGCTCACCGGGGAAAACTAGCTCCTACGAGCAGTACTTC	CASSPGKTSSYEQYF
TRBJ1-5	TRBV30	.	.	TGTGCCTGGACCTCCTCGGGGGGACAGCCCCAGCATTTT	CAWTSSGGQPQHF
TRBJ1-2	TRBV12-3/TRBV12-4	.	.	TGTGCCAGCAGTGAACAGGTCTATGGCTACACCTTC	CASSEQVYGYTF
TRBJ2-7	TRBV7-3	TRBD2	.	TGTGCCAGCAGCCTAACTAGCGGCTACGAGCAGTACTTC	CASSLTSGYEQYF
TRBJ2-1	TRBV18	.	.	TGTGCCAGCTCACCCGCAAGCTCTGGGAACTACAATGAGCAGTTCTTC	CASSPASSGNYNEQFF
TRBJ1-1	TRBV3-1/TRBV3-2	.	.	TGTGCCAGCAGCCTGGGAAACCAGGCCAACACTGAAGCTTTCTTT	CASSLGNQANTEAFF
TRBJ2-7	TRBV6-5	.	once	TGTGCCAGCACCAATACCGGGACAACCTACGAGCAGTACTTC	CASTNTGTTYEQYF
TRBJ2-7	TRBV5-6	TRBD2	.	TGTGCCAGCAGCTCGGAGCGGGGGGGTTCCTACGAGCAGTACTTC	CASSSERGGSYEQYF
TRBJ1-5	TRBV6-2/TRBV6-3	.	.	TGTGCCAGCAGTTGGGACAACAATCAGCCCCAGCATTTT	CASSWDNNQPQHF
TRBJ1-6	TRBV4-2	.	once	TGTGCCAGCAGCCAAGAGAACAGGGATAATTCACCCCTCCACTTT	CASSQENRDNSPLHF
TRBJ1-2	TRBV7-9	TRBD1	.	TGTGCCAGCAGCTTAGGTGCAGGGAAGGGGGCCTATGGCTACACCTTC	CASSLGAGKGAYGYTF
TRBJ1-1	TRBV27	.	.	TGTGCCAGCAGCCCCTATAACAGTGGCACTGAAGCTTTCTTT	CASSPYNSGTEAFF
TRBJ2-2	TRBV10-3	.	.	TGTGCCATCAGTTCCTCGGCAAACACCGGGGAGCTGTTTTTT	CAISSSANTGELFF
TRBJ1-2	TRBV6-5	.	.	TGTGCCAGCAGTTACGGTCGGGGCTACACCTTC	CASSYGRGYTF
TRBJ1-1	TRBV5-8	TRBD1	.	TGTGCCAGCAGCTCCCGGACAGGGGGCGTTGAAGCTTTCTTT	CASSSRTGGVEAFF
TRBJ1-1	TRBV3-1/TRBV3-2	.	.	TGTGCCAGCAGCCAAGCTGGGGGGACTGAAGCTTTCTTT	CASSQAGGTEAFF
TRBJ1-2	TRBV19	.	.	TGTGCCAGTAGTATCACAGGGCCCATCAACTATGGCTACACCTTC	CASSITGPINYGYTF
TRBJ2-3	TRBV19	TRBD2	.	TGTGCCAGTAGCAGGACTAGCGGGGGGTCAAGAGATACGCAGTATTTT	CASSRTSGGSRDTQYF
TRBJ2-1	TRBV19	.	.	TGTGCCAGTAGTATAGACAGGGAGGCTGAGCAGTTCTTC	CASSIDREAEQFF
TRBJ2-1	TRBV9	.	.	TGTGCCAGCAGCGTAGCGAGCCGAGAGGGTGAGCAGTTCTTC	CASSVASREGEQFF
TRBJ1-3	TRBV7-8	.	.	TGTGCCAGCAGCTACGGGACCTCTGGAAACACCATATATTTT	CASSYGTSGNTIYF
TRBJ2-2	TRBV7-3	TRBD1	.	TGTGCCAGCAGCCAACAGGGGGCCGTCGGGGAGCTGTTTTTT	CASSQQGAVGELFF
TRBJ1-3	TRBV11-2	TRBD1	.	TGTGCCAGCAGCCTAGGGACAGCTGGAAACACCATATATTTT	CASSLGTAGNTIYF
TRBJ1-4	TRBV25-1	.	.	TGTGCCAGCAGTGGCCGGACGGAAAAACTGTTTTTT	CASSGRTEKLFF
TRBJ1-4	TRBV28	.	few	TGTGCCAGCGGTCCAACAACTAATGAAAAACTGTTTTTT	CASGPTTNEKLFF
TRBJ2-3	TRBV5-1	.	.	TGCGCCAGCAGCTTTACAGGGCCTAGCACAGATACGCAGTATTTT	CASSFTGPSTDTQYF
TRBJ2-3	TRBV18	TRBD1	.	TGTGCCAGCTCGCCAGGACAGGGCGGGGATACGCAGTATTTT	CASSPGQGGDTQYF
TRBJ1-3	TRBV27	TRBD1	.	TGTGCCAGCAGGAGGGACAGGAGCTCTGGAAACACCATATATTTT	CASRRDRSSGNTIYF